Listed below are T cell receptor beta chains from one sample, sequenced in a study of cytomegalovirus exposure and HLA in healthy donors. Profiled with immunoSEQ multiplex PCR; TCRdb holds only in-frame clones, not every one. The sample carries around 200,000 clones, more than 60% recorded once. The sample was PBMCs. These TCRs come from a girl aged 2-15 years in good health and CMV-seronegative. Both conserved end residues are part of each CDR3. A D gene is named only where the DNA matches it firmly. A row's size may be missing; if present it is once, few, many or a size class.

j_call d_call v_call clone_size cdr3_aa cdr3_nt
TRBJ1-5 - TRBV9 - CASSVGGPRGYSNQPQHF TGTGCCAGCAGCGTAGGGGGGCCCCGGGGATATAGCAATCAGCCCCAGCATTTT
TRBJ2-1 - TRBV7-9 - CASSLAREAGSSYNEQFF TGTGCCAGCAGCTTAGCCCGTGAGGCCGGGAGCTCCTACAATGAGCAGTTCTTC
TRBJ2-3 - TRBV7-9 - CASSLARRISKTQYF TGTGCCAGCAGCTTAGCGCGGCGGATCTCGAAGACGCAGTATTTT
TRBJ2-7 TRBD2 TRBV19 - CASSPSGGEYEQYF TGTGCCAGTAGTCCCAGCGGGGGGGAGTACGAGCAGTACTTC
TRBJ2-1 - TRBV4-1 - CASSRDMGAANEQFF TGCGCCAGCAGCCGGGATATGGGGGCCGCCAATGAGCAGTTCTTC
TRBJ1-4 - TRBV27 - CASSLSAGIVEKLFF TGTGCCAGCAGTTTATCGGCAGGGATTGTGGAAAAACTGTTTTTT
TRBJ2-5 - TRBV15 - CATGTRGGIPETQYF TGTGCCACCGGGACTCGGGGTGGGATACCGGAGACCCAGTACTTC
TRBJ1-1 - TRBV19 - CASTPGQEAFF TGTGCCAGTACCCCTGGACAAGAAGCTTTCTTT
TRBJ2-5 TRBD2 TRBV7-7 few CASSLSGGAGETQYF TGTGCCAGCAGCTTGAGCGGGGGGGCCGGAGAGACCCAGTACTTC
TRBJ1-2 TRBD1 TRBV29-1 - CSARGTGSDYGYTF TGCAGCGCCCGGGGGACAGGGTCAGACTATGGCTACACCTTC
TRBJ2-7 TRBD1 TRBV27 - CASSLTGDFSYEQYF TGTGCCAGCAGTCTGACAGGGGACTTCTCCTACGAGCAGTACTTC
TRBJ2-7 - TRBV9 - CASSVPPTNEQYF TGTGCCAGCAGCGTCCCACCTACTAACGAGCAGTACTTC
TRBJ2-2 TRBD2 TRBV7-8 - CASSLPTSGGNTGELFF TGTGCCAGCAGCTTACCTACTAGCGGGGGGAACACCGGGGAGCTGTTTTTT
TRBJ2-2 - TRBV7-9 - CASSQGHPVGELFF TGTGCCAGCAGCCAGGGACACCCTGTAGGGGAGCTGTTTTTT
TRBJ2-5 - TRBV5-1 - CASSSGGRETQYF TGCGCCAGCAGCTCCGGGGGGCGGGAGACCCAGTACTTC
TRBJ2-7 - TRBV6-1 few CASSVHYEQYF TGTGCCAGCAGTGTACACTACGAGCAGTACTTC
TRBJ2-1 - TRBV13 once CASSDTSYHNEQFF TGTGCCAGCTCGGACACAAGTTATCACAATGAGCAGTTCTTC
TRBJ2-3 TRBD2 TRBV29-1 - CSVEGSEVFREAIDTQYF TGCAGCGTTGAAGGCTCTGAGGTTTTTCGGGAGGCTATCGATACGCAGTATTTT
TRBJ2-1 - TRBV5-6 once CASNRDFSSYNEQFF TGTGCCAGCAACCGGGACTTCAGCTCCTACAATGAGCAGTTCTTC
TRBJ2-3 TRBD2 TRBV5-1 - CASSPILAGGTDTQYF TGCGCCAGCAGCCCCATACTAGCGGGGGGCACAGATACGCAGTATTTT
TRBJ2-1 - TRBV9 - CASSVVPSSYNEQFF TGTGCCAGCAGCGTAGTTCCGAGCTCCTACAATGAGCAGTTCTTC
TRBJ2-7 TRBD1 TRBV10-1 - CASSPGQGLCTFEQYF TGCGCCAGCAGTCCGGGACAGGGGCTCTGCACATTCGAGCAGTACTTC
TRBJ2-5 - TRBV27 few CASSSQAQETQYF TGTGCCAGCAGCTCCCAGGCCCAAGAGACCCAGTACTTC
TRBJ2-5 TRBD1 TRBV5-1 - CASSSGSKGAGETQYF TGCGCCAGCAGCTCGGGGTCGAAGGGGGCAGGGGAGACCCAGTACTTC
TRBJ2-1 - TRBV21-1 few CASSKVDGRITNNEQFF TGTGCCAGCAGCAAAGTTGACGGGAGGATAACCAACAATGAGCAGTTCTTC
TRBJ2-7 - TRBV27 - CASSSMTITGSYEQYF TGTGCCAGCAGTTCGATGACGATAACGGGATCCTACGAGCAGTACTTC
TRBJ1-2 TRBD1 TRBV4-1 - CASRNTGAVNYGYTF TGCGCCAGCAGGAACACAGGGGCCGTTAACTATGGCTACACCTTC
TRBJ1-5 - TRBV7-8 - CASSLATDNQPQHF TGTGCCAGCAGCTTAGCTACAGATAATCAGCCCCAGCATTTT
TRBJ2-2 - TRBV5-1 - CASSLTGRTGELFF TGCGCCAGCAGCTTAACAGGGAGAACCGGGGAGCTGTTTTTT
TRBJ2-4 TRBD2 TRBV6-1 - CASSESGTSILKNIQYF TGTGCCAGCAGTGAATCCGGGACTAGCATCCTGAAAAACATTCAGTACTTC
TRBJ2-5 TRBD2 TRBV27 - CASSTGGETQYF TGTGCCAGCAGCACGGGAGGGGAGACCCAGTACTTC
TRBJ2-7 TRBD1 TRBV7-2 - CAIPTRTGPYEQYF TGTGCCATCCCGACCCGGACAGGGCCCTACGAGCAGTACTTC
TRBJ1-1 - TRBV27 - CASSATGSAEAFF TGTGCCAGCAGTGCAACAGGGTCCGCTGAAGCTTTCTTT
TRBJ2-3 TRBD2 TRBV11-3 few CASSFGGGLDTQYF TGTGCCAGCAGCTTCGGGGGGGGCCTAGATACGCAGTATTTT
TRBJ2-1 - TRBV12-2 - CASRLARGRSSYNEQFF TGTGCAAGTCGCTTAGCTCGCGGGAGGAGCTCCTACAATGAGCAGTTCTTC
TRBJ2-7 - TRBV6-1 - CASRNTDPGYEQYF TGTGCCAGCAGGAATACGGATCCGGGTTACGAGCAGTACTTC
TRBJ2-1 TRBD2 TRBV7-9 - CASSPAMAGESSEQFF TGTGCCAGCAGCCCCGCCATGGCGGGAGAGTCTAGTGAGCAGTTCTTC
TRBJ1-2 - TRBV20-1 - CSARDVGDF TGCAGTGCTAGAGATGTGGGAGACTTC
TRBJ1-1 TRBD1 TRBV5-6 - CASCAGTASNTEAFF TGTGCCAGCTGTGCCGGGACAGCCTCGAACACTGAAGCTTTCTTT
TRBJ1-5 - TRBV5-1 - CASSLGGSSNQPQHF TGCGCCAGCAGCTTGGGAGGGTCATCGAATCAGCCCCAGCATTTT
TRBJ2-1 - TRBV6-5 - CASIEVSSYNEQFF TGTGCCAGCATAGAGGTTTCCTCCTACAATGAGCAGTTCTTC
TRBJ1-5 - TRBV21-1 - CASSTTRGNQPQHF TGTGCCAGCAGTACTACTAGGGGCAATCAGCCCCAGCATTTT
TRBJ1-1 - TRBV7-9 - CASSLTKGPTEAFF TGTGCCAGCAGCTTAACGAAGGGGCCCACTGAAGCTTTCTTT
TRBJ1-1 - TRBV18 few CASLQGLNTEAFF TGTGCCAGCCTTCAGGGACTAAACACTGAAGCTTTCTTT
TRBJ2-7 TRBD1 TRBV7-9 - CASSLAHEQGDYYEQYF TGTGCCAGCAGCTTAGCTCATGAGCAGGGGGATTACTACGAGCAGTACTTC
TRBJ2-5 TRBD1 TRBV7-9 - CASSLVTGTGETQYF TGTGCCAGCAGCCTTGTTACCGGGACAGGGGAGACCCAGTACTTC
TRBJ1-2 - TRBV6-5 few CASSYRGYGYGYTF TGTGCCAGCAGTTACAGGGGGTACGGCTATGGCTACACCTTC
TRBJ2-5 - TRBV5-1 - CASSLRETQYF TGCGCCAGCAGCTTGCGGGAGACCCAGTACTTC
TRBJ2-3 - TRBV12-5 - CASVPGGTDTQYF TGTGCTAGTGTTCCGGGAGGCACAGATACGCAGTATTTT
TRBJ1-2 TRBD1 TRBV30 - CAWRTGYGGYTF TGTGCCTGGAGGACAGGGTACGGGGGCTACACCTTC
TRBJ2-1 TRBD2 TRBV27 - CASSLFPGGRSFEQFF TGTGCCAGCAGTTTATTTCCGGGAGGGCGAAGTTTTGAGCAGTTCTTC